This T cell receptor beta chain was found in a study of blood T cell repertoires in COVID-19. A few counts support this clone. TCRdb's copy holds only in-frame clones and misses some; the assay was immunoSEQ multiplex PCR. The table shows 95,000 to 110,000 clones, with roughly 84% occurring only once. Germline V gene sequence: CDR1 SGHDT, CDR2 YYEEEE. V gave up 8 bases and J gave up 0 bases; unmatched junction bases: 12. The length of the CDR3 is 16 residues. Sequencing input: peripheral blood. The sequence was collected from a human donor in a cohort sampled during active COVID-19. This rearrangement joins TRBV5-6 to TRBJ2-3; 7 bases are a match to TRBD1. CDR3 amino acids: CASDLVGTASTDTQYF. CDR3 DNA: TGTGCCAGTGACTTAGTCGGGACAGCAAGCACAGATACGCAGTATTTT.